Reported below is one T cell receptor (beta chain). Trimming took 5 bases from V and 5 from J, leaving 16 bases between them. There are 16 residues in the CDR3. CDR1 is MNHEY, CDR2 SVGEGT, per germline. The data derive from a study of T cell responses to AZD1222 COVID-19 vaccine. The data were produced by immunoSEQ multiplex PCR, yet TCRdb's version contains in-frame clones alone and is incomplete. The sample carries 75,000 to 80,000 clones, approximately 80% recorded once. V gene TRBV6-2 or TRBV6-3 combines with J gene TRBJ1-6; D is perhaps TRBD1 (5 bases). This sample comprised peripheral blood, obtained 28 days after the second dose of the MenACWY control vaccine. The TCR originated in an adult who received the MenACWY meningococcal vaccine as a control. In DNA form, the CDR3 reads TGTGCCAGCAGTCCCCCAAGGGGCCGGGATAATTCACCCCTCCACTTT. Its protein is CASSPPRGRDNSPLHF.